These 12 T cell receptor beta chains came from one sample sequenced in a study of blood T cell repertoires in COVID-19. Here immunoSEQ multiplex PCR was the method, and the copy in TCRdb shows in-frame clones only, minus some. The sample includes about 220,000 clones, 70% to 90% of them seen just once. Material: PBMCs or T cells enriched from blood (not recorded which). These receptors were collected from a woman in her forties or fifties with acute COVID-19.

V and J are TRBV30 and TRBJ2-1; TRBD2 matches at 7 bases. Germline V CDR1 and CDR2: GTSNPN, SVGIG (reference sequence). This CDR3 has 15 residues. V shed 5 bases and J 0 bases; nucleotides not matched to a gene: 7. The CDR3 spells CAWAGLTSSYNEQFF. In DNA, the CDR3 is TGTGCCTGGGCGGGACTAACGAGCTCCTACAATGAGCAGTTCTTC.

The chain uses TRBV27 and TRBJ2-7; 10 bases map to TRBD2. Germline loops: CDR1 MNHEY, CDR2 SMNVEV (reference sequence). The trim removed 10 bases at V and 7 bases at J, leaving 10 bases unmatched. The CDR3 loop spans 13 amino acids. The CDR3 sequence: CATAGGPGVEQYF. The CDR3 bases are TGTGCCACAGCGGGAGGGCCGGGTGTGGAGCAGTACTTC.

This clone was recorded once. The CDR3 reads CASSIDGAGLRNTEAFF. In DNA, the CDR3 is TGTGCCAGTAGTATAGATGGGGCGGGACTGAGGAACACTGAAGCTTTCTTT. The chain is built from TRBV19 and TRBJ1-1, with D possibly TRBD1 on 5 matching bases. V dropped 0 bases and J dropped 1 base, with 15 bases sitting between them. Germline loops: CDR1 LNHDA, CDR2 SQIVND (reference sequence). The CDR3 length is 17 residues. The variable domain in full, completed from reference TRBV19 and TRBJ1-1, reads DGGITQSPKYLFRKEGQNVTLSCEQNLNHDAMYWYRQDPGQGLRLIYYSQIVNDFQKGDIAEGYSVSREKKESFPLTVTSAQKNPTAFYLCASSIDGAGLRNTEAFFGQGTRLTVV.

CDR3 nucleotides: TGTGCCAGCTCACCTTCCCTAGCGGGAGGGTTTGGGAATGAGCAGTTCTTC. Translation gives CASSPSLAGGFGNEQFF. V usage is TRBV18 and J usage is TRBJ2-1, with 12 bases that match TRBD2. The germline CDR1 and CDR2 sequences are KGHSH and LQKENI. J lost 7 bases, V lost 3 bases, and 10 bases had no gene match. The CDR3 runs 17 residues.

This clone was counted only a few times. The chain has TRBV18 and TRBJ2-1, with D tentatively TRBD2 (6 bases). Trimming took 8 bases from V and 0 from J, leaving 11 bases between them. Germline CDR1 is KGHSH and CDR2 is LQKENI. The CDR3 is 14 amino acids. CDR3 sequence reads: CASAQAGSYNEQFF. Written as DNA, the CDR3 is TGTGCCAGCGCCCAAGCGGGCTCCTACAATGAGCAGTTCTTC.

CDR3 loop: CASSEARRGLAGINEQFF. The CDR3 coding sequence is TGTGCCAGCAGTGAAGCAAGGAGGGGACTAGCGGGAATCAATGAGCAGTTCTTC. The chain recombines TRBV6-1 with TRBJ2-1; 13 bases fit TRBD2. The J segment lost 6 bases and the V segment lost 0 bases, leaving 8 bases of the junction unmatched. CDR3 length: 18 residues. Germline CDR1 and CDR2: MNHNS and SASEGT.

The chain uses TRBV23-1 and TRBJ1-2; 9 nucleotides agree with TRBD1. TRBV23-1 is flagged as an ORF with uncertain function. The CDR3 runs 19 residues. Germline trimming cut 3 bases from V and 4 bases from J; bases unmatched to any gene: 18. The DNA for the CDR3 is TGCGCCAGCAGTCAGTTTGATTCTTATGGGGACAGGGACCGCTATGGCTACACCTTC. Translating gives CASSQFDSYGDRDRYGYTF.

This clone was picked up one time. CDR3 loop: CASSAGQGGTGELFF. The DNA of the CDR3 is TGTGCCAGCAGCGCGGGACAGGGGGGGACCGGGGAGCTGTTTTTT. The V call is TRBV9, the J call TRBJ2-2; 11 nucleotides agree with TRBD1. There are 15 residues in the CDR3. Germline V gene data show CDR1 as SGDLS and CDR2 as YYNGEE. V trimming: 3 bases; J trimming: 5 bases; junction bases outside the gene matches: 3.

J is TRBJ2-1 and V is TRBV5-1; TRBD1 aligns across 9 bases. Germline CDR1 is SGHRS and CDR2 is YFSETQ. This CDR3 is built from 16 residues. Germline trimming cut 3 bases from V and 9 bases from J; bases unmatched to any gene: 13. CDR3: CASSSYPGTGPGEQFF. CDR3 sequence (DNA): TGCGCCAGCAGCTCCTACCCCGGGACAGGGCCCGGTGAGCAGTTCTTC.

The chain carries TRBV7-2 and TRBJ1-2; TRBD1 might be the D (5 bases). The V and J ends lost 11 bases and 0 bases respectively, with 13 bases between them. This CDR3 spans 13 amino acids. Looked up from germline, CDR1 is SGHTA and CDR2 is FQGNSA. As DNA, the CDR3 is TGTGCCCAGGGCCAGGGCCCTAACTATGGCTACACCTTC. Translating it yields CAQGQGPNYGYTF.

The CDR3 nucleotides read TGTGCCAGCAGCTTAGGTGGGAGTGAGACCCAGTACTTC. This translates into CASSLGGSETQYF. The chain combines TRBV7-3 with TRBJ2-5; weak D call: TRBD2 (5 bases). The germline gives CDR1 SGHTA, CDR2 FQGTGA. The CDR3 totals 13 residues. Trimming shortened V by 2 bases and J by 5 bases, and 9 bases separated the two germline ends.

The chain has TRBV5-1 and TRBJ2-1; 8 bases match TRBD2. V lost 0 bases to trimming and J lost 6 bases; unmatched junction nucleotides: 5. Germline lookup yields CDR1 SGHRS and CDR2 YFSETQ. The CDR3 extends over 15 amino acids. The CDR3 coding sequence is TGCGCCAGCAGCTTGGGCGGGAGGCGACCCAATGAGCAGTTCTTC. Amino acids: CASSLGGRRPNEQFF.